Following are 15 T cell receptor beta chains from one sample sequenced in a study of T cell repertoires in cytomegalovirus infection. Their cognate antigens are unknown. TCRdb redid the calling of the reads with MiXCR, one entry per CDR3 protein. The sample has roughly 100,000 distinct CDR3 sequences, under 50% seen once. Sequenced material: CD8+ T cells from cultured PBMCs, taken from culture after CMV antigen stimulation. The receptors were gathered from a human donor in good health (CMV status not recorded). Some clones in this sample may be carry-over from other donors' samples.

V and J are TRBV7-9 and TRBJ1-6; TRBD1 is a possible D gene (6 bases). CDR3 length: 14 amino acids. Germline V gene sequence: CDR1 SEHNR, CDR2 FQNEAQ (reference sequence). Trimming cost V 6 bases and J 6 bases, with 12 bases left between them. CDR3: CASSRDTSNSPLHF. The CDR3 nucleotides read TGTGCCAGCAGTCGGGACACATCTAATTCACCCCTCCACTTT.

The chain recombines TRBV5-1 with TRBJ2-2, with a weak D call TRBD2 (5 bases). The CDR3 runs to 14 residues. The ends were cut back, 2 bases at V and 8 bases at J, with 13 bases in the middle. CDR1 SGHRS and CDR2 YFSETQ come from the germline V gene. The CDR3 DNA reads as TGCGCCAGCAGCTTCACAGACCCGGGAGGGGAGCTGTTTTTT. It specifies CASSFTDPGGELFF. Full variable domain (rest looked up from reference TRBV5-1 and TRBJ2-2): KAGVTQTPRYLIKTRGQQVTLSCSPISGHRSVSWYQQTPGQGLQFLFEYFSETQRNKGNFPGRFSGRQFSNSRSEMNVSTLELGDSALYLCASSFTDPGGELFFGEGSRLTVL.

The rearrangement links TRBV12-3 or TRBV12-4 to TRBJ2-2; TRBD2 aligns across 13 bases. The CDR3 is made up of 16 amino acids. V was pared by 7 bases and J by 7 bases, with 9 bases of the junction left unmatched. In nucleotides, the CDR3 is TGTGCCAGCAACCACGGGACTAGCGGGGTTGGCGGGGAGCTGTTTTTT. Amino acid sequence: CASNHGTSGVGGELFF.

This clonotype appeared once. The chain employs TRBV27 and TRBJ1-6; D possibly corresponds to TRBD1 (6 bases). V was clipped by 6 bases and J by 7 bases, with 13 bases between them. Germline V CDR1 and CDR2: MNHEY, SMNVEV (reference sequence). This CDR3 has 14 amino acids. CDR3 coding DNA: TGTGCCAGCAGACTAGGGACAAACAATTCACCCCTCCACTTT. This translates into CASRLGTNNSPLHF.

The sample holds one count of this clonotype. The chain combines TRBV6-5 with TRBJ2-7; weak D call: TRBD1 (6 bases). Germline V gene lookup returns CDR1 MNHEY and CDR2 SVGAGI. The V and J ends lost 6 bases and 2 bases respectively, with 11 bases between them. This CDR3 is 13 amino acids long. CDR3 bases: TGTGCCAGCAGCTACAGGGACCCCTACGAGCAGTACTTC. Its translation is CASSYRDPYEQYF.

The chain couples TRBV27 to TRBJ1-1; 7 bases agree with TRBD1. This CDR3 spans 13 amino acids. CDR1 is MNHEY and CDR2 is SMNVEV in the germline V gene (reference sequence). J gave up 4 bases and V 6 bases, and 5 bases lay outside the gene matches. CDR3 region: CASSKAGGTEAFF. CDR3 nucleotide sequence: TGTGCCAGCAGCAAAGCAGGGGGCACTGAAGCTTTCTTT.

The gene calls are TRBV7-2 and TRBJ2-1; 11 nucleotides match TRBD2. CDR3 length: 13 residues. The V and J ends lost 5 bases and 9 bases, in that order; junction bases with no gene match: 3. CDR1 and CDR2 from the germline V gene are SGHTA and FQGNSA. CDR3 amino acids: CASSPGLAGEQFF. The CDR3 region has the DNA TGTGCCAGCAGCCCCGGACTAGCGGGTGAGCAGTTCTTC.

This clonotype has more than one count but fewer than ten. This CDR3 is CASSASSGGYNEQFF. CDR3 coding DNA: TGTGCCAGCAGTGCCTCTAGCGGGGGTTACAATGAGCAGTTCTTC. The chain couples TRBV25-1 to TRBJ2-1, with TRBD2 matching 10 bases. V shed 4 bases and J 4 bases; nucleotides not matched to a gene: 4. CDR1 and CDR2 (germline): MGHDK, SYGVNS. This CDR3 spans 15 amino acids.

CDR3 in DNA: TGTGCCAGCAGCCAGTACATGGGGACCGAGCAGTTCTTC. Translating it yields CASSQYMGTEQFF. This chain joins TRBV14 and TRBJ2-1; D may match TRBD1 or TRBD2 (5 bases each). This CDR3 has 13 amino acids. V dropped 3 bases and J dropped 10 bases, with 13 bases sitting between them. Germline V lookup: CDR1 SGHDN, CDR2 FVKESK.

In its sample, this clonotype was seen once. The CDR3 DNA is TGTGCCAGCAGCTTGGCCGTGGGGGCGGCGTGGACCTGGGAGCTGTTTTTT. Translated: CASSLAVGAAWTWELFF. V and J are TRBV7-6 and TRBJ2-2; D perhaps matches TRBD1 (6 bases). V was shortened by 3 bases and J by 9 bases, with 23 bases between the two germline ends. Germline values: CDR1 SGHVS, CDR2 FNYEAQ. The CDR3 runs to 17 residues.

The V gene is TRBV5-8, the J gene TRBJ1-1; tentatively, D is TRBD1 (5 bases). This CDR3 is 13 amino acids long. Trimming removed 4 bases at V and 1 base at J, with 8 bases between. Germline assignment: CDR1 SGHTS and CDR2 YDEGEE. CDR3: CASSITGNTEAFF. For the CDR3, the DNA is TGTGCCAGCAGCATAACAGGGAACACTGAAGCTTTCTTT.

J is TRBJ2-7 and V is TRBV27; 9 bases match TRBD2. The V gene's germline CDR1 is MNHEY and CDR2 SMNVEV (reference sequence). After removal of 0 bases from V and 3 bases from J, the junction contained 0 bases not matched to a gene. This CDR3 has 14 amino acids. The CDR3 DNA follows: TGTGCCAGCAGTTTATCGACTAGCGGCTACGAGCAGTACTTC. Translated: CASSLSTSGYEQYF.

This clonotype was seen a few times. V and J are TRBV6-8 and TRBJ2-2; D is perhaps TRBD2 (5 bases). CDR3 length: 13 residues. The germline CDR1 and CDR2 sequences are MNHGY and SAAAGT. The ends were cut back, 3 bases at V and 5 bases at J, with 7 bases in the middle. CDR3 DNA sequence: TGTGCCAGCAGTTATACGGGAACCGGGGAGCTGTTTTTT. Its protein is CASSYTGTGELFF.

CDR3 sequence (DNA): TGTGCCAGCAGCCCTGGGACATTCCAAGAGACCCAGTACTTC. It yields the protein CASSPGTFQETQYF. The chain uses TRBV7-2 and TRBJ2-5; a possible D gene is TRBD1 (6 bases). With 5 bases removed from V and 1 base from J, the gap between germline ends came to 11 bases. There are 14 residues in the CDR3. Germline V gives CDR1 SGHTA, CDR2 FQGNSA.

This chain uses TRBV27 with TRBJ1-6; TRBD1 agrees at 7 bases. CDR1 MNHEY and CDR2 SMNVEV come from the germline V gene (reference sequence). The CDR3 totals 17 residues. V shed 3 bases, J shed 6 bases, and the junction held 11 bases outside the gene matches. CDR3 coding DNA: TGTGCCAGCAGTTTGTGGGACAGTCTTAGTTTTAATTCACCCCTCCACTTT. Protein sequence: CASSLWDSLSFNSPLHF.